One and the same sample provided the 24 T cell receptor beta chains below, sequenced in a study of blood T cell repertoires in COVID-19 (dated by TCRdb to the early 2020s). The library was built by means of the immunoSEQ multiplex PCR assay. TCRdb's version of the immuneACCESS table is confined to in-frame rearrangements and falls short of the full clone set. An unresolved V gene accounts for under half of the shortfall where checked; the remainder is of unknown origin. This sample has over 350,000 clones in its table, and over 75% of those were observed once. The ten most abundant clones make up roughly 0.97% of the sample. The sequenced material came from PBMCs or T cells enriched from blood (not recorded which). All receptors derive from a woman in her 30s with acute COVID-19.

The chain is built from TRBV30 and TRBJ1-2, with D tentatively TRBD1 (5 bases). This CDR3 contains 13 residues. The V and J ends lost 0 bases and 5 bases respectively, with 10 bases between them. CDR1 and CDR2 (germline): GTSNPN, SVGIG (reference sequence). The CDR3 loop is CAWSVQERYGYTF. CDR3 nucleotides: TGTGCCTGGAGTGTACAGGAGCGTTATGGCTACACCTTC.

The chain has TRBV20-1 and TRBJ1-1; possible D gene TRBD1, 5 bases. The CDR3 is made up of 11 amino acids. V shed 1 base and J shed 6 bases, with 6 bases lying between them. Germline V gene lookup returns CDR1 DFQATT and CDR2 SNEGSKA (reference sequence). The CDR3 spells CSARGGSEAFF. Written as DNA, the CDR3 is TGCAGTGCTAGAGGGGGCTCTGAAGCTTTCTTT.

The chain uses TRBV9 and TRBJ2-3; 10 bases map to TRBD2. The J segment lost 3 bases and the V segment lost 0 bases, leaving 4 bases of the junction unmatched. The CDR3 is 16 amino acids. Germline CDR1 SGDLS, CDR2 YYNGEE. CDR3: CASSVASGGGTDTQYF. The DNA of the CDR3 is TGTGCCAGCAGCGTAGCCAGCGGGGGGGGAACAGATACGCAGTATTTT.

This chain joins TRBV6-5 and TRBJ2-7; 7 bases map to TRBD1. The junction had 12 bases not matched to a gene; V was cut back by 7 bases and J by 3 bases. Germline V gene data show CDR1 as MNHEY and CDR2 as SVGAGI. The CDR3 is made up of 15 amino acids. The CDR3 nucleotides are TGTGCCAGCAACATCGACAGGGAGCCCAACTACGAGCAGTACTTC. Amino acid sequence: CASNIDREPNYEQYF.

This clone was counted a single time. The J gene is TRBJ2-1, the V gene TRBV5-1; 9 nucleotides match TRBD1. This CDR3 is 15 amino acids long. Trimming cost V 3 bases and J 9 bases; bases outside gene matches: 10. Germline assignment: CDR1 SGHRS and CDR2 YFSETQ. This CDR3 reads CASSYGTGGRGEQFF. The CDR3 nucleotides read TGCGCCAGCAGCTACGGTACAGGGGGCAGGGGTGAGCAGTTCTTC.

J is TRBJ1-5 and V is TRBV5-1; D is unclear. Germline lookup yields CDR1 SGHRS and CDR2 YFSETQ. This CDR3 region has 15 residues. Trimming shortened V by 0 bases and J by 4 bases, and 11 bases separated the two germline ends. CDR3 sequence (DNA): TGCGCCAGCAGCTTGGAAGCGGGCGGGAATCAGCCCCAGCATTTT. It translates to CASSLEAGGNQPQHF. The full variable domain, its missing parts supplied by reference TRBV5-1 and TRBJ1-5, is KAGVTQTPRYLIKTRGQQVTLSCSPISGHRSVSWYQQTPGQGLQFLFEYFSETQRNKGNFPGRFSGRQFSNSRSEMNVSTLELGDSALYLCASSLEAGGNQPQHFGDGTRLSIL.

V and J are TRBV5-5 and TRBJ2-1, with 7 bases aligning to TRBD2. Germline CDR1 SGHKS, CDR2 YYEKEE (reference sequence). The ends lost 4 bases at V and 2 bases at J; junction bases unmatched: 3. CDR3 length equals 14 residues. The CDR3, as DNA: TGTGCCAGCAGCCCGGGGGGTACCTACAATGAGCAGTTCTTC. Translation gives CASSPGGTYNEQFF.

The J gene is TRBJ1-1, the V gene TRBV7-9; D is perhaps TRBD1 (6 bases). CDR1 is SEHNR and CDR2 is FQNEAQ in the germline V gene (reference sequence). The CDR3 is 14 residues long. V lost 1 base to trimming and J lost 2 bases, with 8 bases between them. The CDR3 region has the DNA TGTGCCAGCAGCTTAGGGACAGAAAACACTGAAGCTTTCTTT. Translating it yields CASSLGTENTEAFF.

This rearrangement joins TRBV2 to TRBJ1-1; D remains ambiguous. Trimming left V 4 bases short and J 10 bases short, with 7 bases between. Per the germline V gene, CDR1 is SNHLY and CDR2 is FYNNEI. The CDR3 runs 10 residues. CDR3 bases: TGTGCCAGCAGTGTCAGTGGAGCTTTCTTT. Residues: CASSVSGAFF. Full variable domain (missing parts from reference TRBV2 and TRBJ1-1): EPEVTQTPSHQVTQMGQEVILRCVPISNHLYFYWYRQILGQKVEFLVSFYNNEISEKSEIFDDQFSVERPDGSNFTLKIRSTKLEDSAMYFCASSVSGAFFGQGTRLTVV.

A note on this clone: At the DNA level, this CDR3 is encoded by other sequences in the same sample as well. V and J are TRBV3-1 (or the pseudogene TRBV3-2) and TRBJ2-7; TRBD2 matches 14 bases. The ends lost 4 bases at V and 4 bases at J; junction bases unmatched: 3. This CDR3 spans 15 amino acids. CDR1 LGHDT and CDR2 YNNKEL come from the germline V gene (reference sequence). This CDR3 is CASSPGTSGGYEQYF. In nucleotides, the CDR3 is TGTGCCAGCAGCCCCGGGACTAGCGGGGGTTACGAGCAGTACTTC.

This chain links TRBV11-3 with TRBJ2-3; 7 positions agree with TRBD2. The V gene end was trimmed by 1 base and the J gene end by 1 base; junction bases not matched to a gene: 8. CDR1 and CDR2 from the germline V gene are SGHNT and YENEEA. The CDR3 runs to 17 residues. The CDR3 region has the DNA TGTGCCAGCAGCTTAGCGGGTACGGCGGGGGGCACAGATACGCAGTATTTT. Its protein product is CASSLAGTAGGTDTQYF.

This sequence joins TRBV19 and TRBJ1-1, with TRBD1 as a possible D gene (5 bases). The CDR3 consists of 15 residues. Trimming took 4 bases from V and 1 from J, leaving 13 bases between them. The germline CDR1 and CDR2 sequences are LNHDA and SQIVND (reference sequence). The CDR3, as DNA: TGTGCCAGTAGTAGGCGTCAGGGTTCGAACACTGAAGCTTTCTTT. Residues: CASSRRQGSNTEAFF.

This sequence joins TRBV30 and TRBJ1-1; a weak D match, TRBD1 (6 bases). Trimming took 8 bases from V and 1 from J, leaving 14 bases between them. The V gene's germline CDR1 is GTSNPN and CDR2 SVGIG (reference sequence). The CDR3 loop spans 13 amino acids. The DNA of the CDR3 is TGTGCCAGTTGGGGGCTGGGGAACACTGAAGCTTTCTTT. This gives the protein CASWGLGNTEAFF.

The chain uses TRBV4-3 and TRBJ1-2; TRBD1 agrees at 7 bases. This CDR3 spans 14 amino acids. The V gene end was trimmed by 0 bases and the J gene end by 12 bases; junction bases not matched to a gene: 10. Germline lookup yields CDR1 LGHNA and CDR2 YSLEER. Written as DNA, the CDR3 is TGCGCCAGCAGCCAAGAAGTCAGGGGGTGGGTACACACCTTC. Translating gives CASSQEVRGWVHTF.

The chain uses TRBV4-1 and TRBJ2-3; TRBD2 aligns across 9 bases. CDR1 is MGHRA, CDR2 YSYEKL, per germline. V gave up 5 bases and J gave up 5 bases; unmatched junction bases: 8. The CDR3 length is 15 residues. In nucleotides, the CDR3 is TGCGCCAGCAGCTCCCGCGGGGGGGCTGTAGATACGCAGTATTTT. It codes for CASSSRGGAVDTQYF.

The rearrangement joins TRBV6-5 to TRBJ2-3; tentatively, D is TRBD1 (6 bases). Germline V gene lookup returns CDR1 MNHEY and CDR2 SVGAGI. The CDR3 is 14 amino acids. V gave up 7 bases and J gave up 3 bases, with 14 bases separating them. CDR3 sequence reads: CASILTRGTDTQYF. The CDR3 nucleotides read TGTGCCAGCATACTCACCAGGGGAACAGATACGCAGTATTTT.

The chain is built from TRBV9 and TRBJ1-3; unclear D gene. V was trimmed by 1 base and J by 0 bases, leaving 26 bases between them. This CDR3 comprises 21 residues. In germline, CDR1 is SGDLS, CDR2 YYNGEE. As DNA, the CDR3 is TGTGCCAGCAGCGTATGGACCCCTGGATACGGTGAAGCGGCCTCTGGAAACACCATATATTTT. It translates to CASSVWTPGYGEAASGNTIYF.

CDR3 in DNA: TGCAGTGCCACATCCCCAGGGGAGCTGTTTTTT. Translating gives CSATSPGELFF. This rearrangement joins TRBV20-1 to TRBJ2-2, with no clear D. The germline CDR1 and CDR2 sequences are DFQATT and SNEGSKA (reference sequence). V shed 6 bases and J shed 8 bases, with 10 bases lying between them. The CDR3 has 11 residues.

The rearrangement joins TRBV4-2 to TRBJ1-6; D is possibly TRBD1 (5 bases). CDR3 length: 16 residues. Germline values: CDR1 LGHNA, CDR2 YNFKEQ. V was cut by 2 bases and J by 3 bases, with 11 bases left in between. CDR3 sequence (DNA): TGTGCCAGCAGCCAAAGCCAGGGCGGCTATAATTCACCCCTCCACTTT. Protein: CASSQSQGGYNSPLHF.

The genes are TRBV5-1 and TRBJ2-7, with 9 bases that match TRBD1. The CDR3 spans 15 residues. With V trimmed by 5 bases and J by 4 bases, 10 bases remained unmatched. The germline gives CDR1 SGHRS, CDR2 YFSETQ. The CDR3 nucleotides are TGCGCCAGCAGTCCTACAGGGGGCGATGGTTACGAGCAGTACTTC. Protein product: CASSPTGGDGYEQYF.

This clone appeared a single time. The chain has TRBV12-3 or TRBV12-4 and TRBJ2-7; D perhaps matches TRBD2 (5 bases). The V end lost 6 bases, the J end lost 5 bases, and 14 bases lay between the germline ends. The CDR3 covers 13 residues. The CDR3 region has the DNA TGTGCCAGCAGCAACATTCAGGAGGACGAGCAGTACTTC. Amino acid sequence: CASSNIQEDEQYF.

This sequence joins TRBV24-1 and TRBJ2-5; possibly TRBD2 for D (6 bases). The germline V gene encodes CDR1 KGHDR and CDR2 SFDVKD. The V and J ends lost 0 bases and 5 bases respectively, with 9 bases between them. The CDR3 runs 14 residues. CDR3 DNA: TGTGCCACCAGTGATTTGCGGGGGAGCGAGACCCAGTACTTC. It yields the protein CATSDLRGSETQYF.

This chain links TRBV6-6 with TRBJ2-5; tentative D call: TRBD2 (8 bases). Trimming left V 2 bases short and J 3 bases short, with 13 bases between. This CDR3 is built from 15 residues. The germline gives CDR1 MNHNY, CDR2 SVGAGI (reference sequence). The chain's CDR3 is CASSYRGGTEETQYF. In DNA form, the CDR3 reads TGTGCCAGCAGTTACCGCGGGGGGACAGAAGAGACCCAGTACTTC.

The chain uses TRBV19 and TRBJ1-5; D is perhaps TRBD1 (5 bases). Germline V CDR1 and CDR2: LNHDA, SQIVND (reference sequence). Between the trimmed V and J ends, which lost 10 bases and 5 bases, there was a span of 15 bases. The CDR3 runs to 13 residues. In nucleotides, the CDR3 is TGTGCCACATCCAGGGATCGGGATCAGCCCCAGCATTTT. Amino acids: CATSRDRDQPQHF.